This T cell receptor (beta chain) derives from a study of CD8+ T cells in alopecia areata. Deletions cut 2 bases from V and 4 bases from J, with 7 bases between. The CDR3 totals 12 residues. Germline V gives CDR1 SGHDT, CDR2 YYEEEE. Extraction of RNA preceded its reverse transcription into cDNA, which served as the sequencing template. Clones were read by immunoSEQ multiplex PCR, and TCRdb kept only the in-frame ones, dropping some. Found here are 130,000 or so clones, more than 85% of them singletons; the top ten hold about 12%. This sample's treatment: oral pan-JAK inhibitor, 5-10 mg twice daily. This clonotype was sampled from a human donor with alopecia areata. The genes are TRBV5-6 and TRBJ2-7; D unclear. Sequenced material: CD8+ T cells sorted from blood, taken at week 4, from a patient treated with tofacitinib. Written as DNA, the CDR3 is TGTGCCAGCAGCTTCGGAGTTTACGAGCAGTACTTC. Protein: CASSFGVYEQYF.